One and the same sample provided the 24 T cell receptor beta chains below, sequenced in a study of long-term antiretroviral therapy in people with HIV. The run of the v3.0 immunoSEQ assay was at survey level. Profiled with immunoSEQ multiplex PCR; TCRdb holds only in-frame clones, not every one. The sample has under 50,000 clones; roughly 93% are singletons. Source: unsorted PBMCs, taken 9.2 years after starting antiretroviral therapy. The source is a man aged 30 to 39 with HIV.

The chain has TRBV5-8 and TRBJ1-5; D is unclear. The CDR3 is 15 amino acids. V was shortened by 7 bases and J by 1 base, with 15 bases between the two germline ends. The germline gives CDR1 SGHTS, CDR2 YDEGEE. CDR3 in DNA: TGTGCCAGCCACAAGAAGGAGGAAAGCAATCAGCCCCAGCATTTT. This encodes CASHKKEESNQPQHF.

The chain uses TRBV11-2 and TRBJ2-2; D unresolved. Germline V lookup: CDR1 SGHAT, CDR2 FQNNGV. The CDR3 is 16 residues long. V lost 4 bases and J 2 bases, leaving 14 bases between the germline ends. The CDR3 coding sequence is TGTGCCAGCAGCTACGGAGAACGTTTTAACACCGGGGAGCTGTTTTTT. Translating it yields CASSYGERFNTGELFF.

The chain is built from TRBV28 and TRBJ1-4, with D uncertain. Trimming pared 3 bases from V and 12 bases from J, leaving 23 bases between. There are 16 residues in the CDR3. Germline V gene lookup returns CDR1 MDHEN and CDR2 SYDVKM. This CDR3 is CASSFLGSSDVEELFF. In DNA, the CDR3 is TGTGCCAGCAGTTTCCTGGGGTCCTCGGACGTAGAAGAACTGTTTTTT.

The gene calls are TRBV25-1 and TRBJ1-4, with D hard to call. From germline, CDR1 is MGHDK and CDR2 SYGVNS. The CDR3 is 13 amino acids. V was clipped by 4 bases and J by 4 bases, with 7 bases between them. The CDR3 protein is CASSGMVNEKLFF. As DNA, the CDR3 is TGTGCCAGCAGTGGGATGGTTAATGAAAAACTGTTTTTT.

This clone turned up a few times. This chain joins TRBV5-4 and TRBJ1-3; 9 bases are a match to TRBD1. CDR1 and CDR2 (germline): SGHNT, YYREEE (reference sequence). The CDR3 contains 15 residues. V trimming: 2 bases; J trimming: 6 bases; junction bases outside the gene matches: 6. For the CDR3, the DNA is TGTGCCAGCAGCTTCGGACAGGGGTCCGAAAACACCATATATTTT. Its protein is CASSFGQGSENTIYF.

The chain employs TRBV11-2 and TRBJ1-5; no clear D. The germline V and J ends were trimmed by 5 bases and 5 bases, with 7 bases remaining between them. CDR1 and CDR2 from the germline V gene are SGHAT and FQNNGV. The length of the CDR3 is 12 residues. The CDR3 nucleotides are TGTGCCAGCAGCCCCGAGGATCAGCCCCAGCATTTT. Its protein is CASSPEDQPQHF.

The chain links TRBV18 to TRBJ1-5; D remains ambiguous. Germline V lookup: CDR1 KGHSH, CDR2 LQKENI. Trimming stripped 4 bases from V and 0 bases from J, with 10 bases between. The CDR3 has 15 residues. CDR3 nucleotide sequence: TGTGCCAGCTCACTAAACGACAATAGCAATCAGCCCCAGCATTTT. Residues: CASSLNDNSNQPQHF. Full variable domain (remainder filled in from reference TRBV18 and TRBJ1-5): NAGVMQNPRHLVRRRGQEARLRCSPMKGHSHVYWYRQLPEEGLKFMVYLQKENIIDESGMPKERFSAEFPKEGPSILRIQQVVRGDSAAYFCASSLNDNSNQPQHFGDGTRLSIL.

This chain connects TRBV7-3 to TRBJ1-2, with a possible D match to TRBD1 (5 bases). The germline CDR1 and CDR2 sequences are SGHTA and FQGTGA. V lost 0 bases to trimming and J lost 2 bases, with 10 bases between them. The CDR3 extends over 15 amino acids. CDR3 in amino acids: CASSLTGPGNYGYTF. Here the CDR3 DNA reads TGTGCCAGCAGCTTAACGGGGCCGGGGAACTATGGCTACACCTTC.

V gene TRBV29-1 combines with J gene TRBJ2-5; D not resolved. Germline CDR1 is SQVTM and CDR2 is ANQGSEA. The V end lost 6 bases, the J end lost 3 bases, and 11 bases lay between the germline ends. The CDR3 sequence is 12 residues long. CDR3 amino acids: CSVLTLEETQYF. The CDR3 DNA sequence: TGCAGCGTGCTTACCCTGGAAGAGACCCAGTACTTC.

This clone showed up just once. The chain links TRBV11-2 to TRBJ1-4; D remains ambiguous. The CDR3 spans 14 residues. Germline lookup yields CDR1 SGHAT and CDR2 FQNNGV. V shed 5 bases and J shed 5 bases, with 12 bases lying between them. The CDR3 is CASSPSDSNEKLFF. The CDR3 nucleotides read TGTGCCAGCAGCCCGAGCGACTCAAATGAAAAACTGTTTTTT.

This clone was recorded a few times. The chain combines TRBV2 with TRBJ1-6; no reliable D call. V was trimmed by 5 bases and J by 7 bases, leaving 12 bases between them. The CDR3 has 14 amino acids. CDR1 is SNHLY and CDR2 is FYNNEI in the germline V gene. In DNA, the CDR3 is TGTGCCAGCAGTCGCGACCCGATGAATTCACCCCTCCACTTT. Its translation: CASSRDPMNSPLHF.

This clone appeared a single time. This chain joins TRBV6-1 and TRBJ1-1, with D unclear. This CDR3 region has 16 residues. Germline V gene sequence: CDR1 MNHNS, CDR2 SASEGT. Trimming left V 2 bases short and J 0 bases short, with 13 bases between. Here the CDR3 reads CASSEPWILMNTEAFF. The DNA for the CDR3 is TGTGCCAGCAGTGAACCGTGGATCCTTATGAACACTGAAGCTTTCTTT.

The gene calls are TRBV4-1 and TRBJ2-2; 9 nucleotides match TRBD2. Germline V lookup: CDR1 MGHRA, CDR2 YSYEKL. The CDR3 extends over 18 amino acids. The junction had 9 bases not matched to a gene; V was cut back by 1 base and J by 3 bases. The CDR3 loop is CASSQGRLAGEHTGELFF. The CDR3 nucleotides are TGCGCCAGCAGCCAAGGTCGATTAGCGGGGGAGCACACCGGGGAGCTGTTTTTT.

J is TRBJ1-5 and V is TRBV19; D gene unclear. The germline gives CDR1 LNHDA, CDR2 SQIVND (reference sequence). The CDR3 length is 16 residues. With 2 bases removed from V and 5 bases from J, the gap between germline ends came to 16 bases. CDR3 sequence reads: CASSISSSSTHQPQHF. DNA of the CDR3: TGTGCCAGTAGTATATCGTCCAGTTCCACCCATCAGCCCCAGCATTTT.

This clone was observed a handful of times. The J gene is TRBJ2-1, the V gene TRBV11-2, with D possibly TRBD1 on 6 matching bases. Germline-derived CDR1 and CDR2 are SGHAT and FQNNGV. The germline V and J ends were trimmed by 3 bases and 8 bases, with 11 bases remaining between them. CDR3 length equals 13 residues. CDR3 loop: CASSLAGDDEQFF. As DNA, the CDR3 is TGTGCCAGCAGCTTGGCAGGGGATGATGAGCAGTTCTTC.

The chain has TRBV2 and TRBJ1-2, with no clear D. The V end was cut by 6 bases, the J end by 8 bases, with 13 bases between. Germline CDR1 SNHLY, CDR2 FYNNEI. The CDR3 is 12 residues long. The DNA of the CDR3 is TGTGCCAGCAGACAAGGAGAGGAAGGCTACACCTTC. It encodes CASRQGEEGYTF.

The chain couples TRBV6-5 to TRBJ1-2; D gene uncertain. Germline loops: CDR1 MNHEY, CDR2 SVGAGI. This CDR3 is built from 14 residues. Trimming took off 2 bases at V and 4 bases at J, with 11 bases between the two ends. Here the CDR3 reads CASSYGRRAYGYTF. CDR3 coding DNA: TGTGCCAGCAGTTACGGCAGGAGGGCCTATGGCTACACCTTC.

The chain carries TRBV9 and TRBJ1-6, with a possible D match to TRBD1 (5 bases). Germline V gene data show CDR1 as SGDLS and CDR2 as YYNGEE. The V end was cut by 0 bases, the J end by 9 bases, with 13 bases between. CDR3 size: 15 residues. CDR3 DNA: TGTGCCAGCAGCGTAGGGGGGGATAGGGTTTCACCCCTCCACTTT. Its translation is CASSVGGDRVSPLHF.

The chain has TRBV5-1 and TRBJ1-1; no clear D gene. Germline V gene data show CDR1 as SGHRS and CDR2 as YFSETQ. Trimming stripped 2 bases from V and 4 bases from J, with 6 bases between. CDR3 size: 12 residues. The CDR3 sequence is CASSFSGTEAFF. The CDR3 DNA is TGCGCCAGCAGCTTTAGCGGCACTGAAGCTTTCTTT.

The chain has TRBV7-9 and TRBJ2-7; TRBD1 might be the D (5 bases). There are 14 residues in the CDR3. Trimming removed 1 base at V and 6 bases at J, with 13 bases between. Germline CDR1 and CDR2: SEHNR and FQNEAQ (reference sequence). CDR3 coding DNA: TGTGCCAGCAGCTTAGAAGGTATAAGGGGCGAGCAGTACTTC. Protein: CASSLEGIRGEQYF.

The V call is TRBV10-2, the J call TRBJ2-7, with 7 bases lining up with TRBD1. This CDR3 has 18 residues. Germline lookup yields CDR1 WSHSY and CDR2 SAAADI. The trim removed 0 bases at V and 4 bases at J, leaving 15 bases unmatched. CDR3 protein: CASSESGGRTTIEYEQYF. CDR3 bases: TGCGCCAGCAGTGAGTCAGGGGGCAGGACGACGATCGAGTACGAGCAGTACTTC.

This rearrangement joins TRBV11-2 to TRBJ1-6; no definite D call. The length of the CDR3 is 17 residues. CDR1 and CDR2 (germline): SGHAT, FQNNGV. Trimming pared 3 bases from V and 5 bases from J, leaving 17 bases between. As DNA, the CDR3 is TGTGCCAGCAGCTTTGGTCCCACCTACCCCGATAATTCACCCCTCCACTTT. Its translation is CASSFGPTYPDNSPLHF.

The chain has TRBV5-1 and TRBJ1-4, with D perhaps TRBD1 (5 bases). Germline assignment: CDR1 SGHRS and CDR2 YFSETQ. This CDR3 has 14 amino acids. The ends were cut back, 4 bases at V and 8 bases at J, with 15 bases in the middle. In DNA form, the CDR3 reads TGCGCCAGCAGCCCCGCAGGACAAGACGAAAAACTGTTTTTT. It specifies CASSPAGQDEKLFF.

This clone was recorded a few times. The rearrangement joins TRBV6-4 to TRBJ2-1; 14 bases are a match to TRBD2. Germline V gene lookup returns CDR1 MRHNA and CDR2 SNTAGT. This CDR3 spans 15 amino acids. The V and J ends lost 4 bases and 4 bases, in that order; junction bases with no gene match: 0. This CDR3 reads CASSGTSGGYNEQFF. The DNA for the CDR3 is TGTGCCAGCAGTGGGACTAGCGGGGGGTACAATGAGCAGTTCTTC.